The TCR beta chain under discussion was sequenced for a study of CD8+ T cells in alopecia areata (dated by TCRdb to the late 2010s). About the full investigation: The treated patients took part in an open-label pilot trial in which moderate-to-severe alopecia areata was treated with oral tofacitinib at 5 to 10 mg twice daily. Biopsies were taken from tofacitinib-treated patients at baseline and again at 4 and 24 weeks into treatment, and several of those patients also had a later scalp biopsy. Tofacitinib was administered for 6 to 18 months, and 6 months of follow-up off drug were then conducted to assess delayed response and recurrence. In humans, TCRbeta sequencing was performed on scalp tissue and on sorted CD4+ and CD8+ peripheral blood T cells from healthy controls and from patients with patchy or totalis/universalis alopecia areata. RNA was obtained with the PAXgene miRNA kit for fixed scalp, the miRNeasy kit for PBMCs, and the RNeasy kit for mouse skin. In treated patients, disease severity was measured using the SALT score, which gives the percentage of scalp surface area affected. Amplification of TCRbeta CDR3 regions was done by immunoSEQ multiplex PCR using 35 Vbeta forward primers and 13 Jbeta reverse primers. Scalp clonality was compared across normal scalp (n=4), patchy alopecia areata scalp (n=8), and alopecia totalis/universalis scalp (n=8). To study T cell clonal expansion in alopecia areata, the researchers applied high-throughput TCRbeta sequencing to both the C3H/HeJ mouse model and human patients. The paper's findings and limits, for the study overall: Tofacitinib significantly lowered scalp clonality and the number of expanded CD8+ clones among the top 100 scalp clones. Shared TCR sequences between patients were less evident than in mice, which may be partly attributable to HLA diversity in the patient population. Many expanded lesional clones persisted in scalp and blood during tofacitinib treatment, which may partly explain relapse after stopping treatment. Lesional scalp, especially in alopecia totalis/universalis, showed higher clonality and more expanded CD8+ clones than normal scalp, suggesting antigenic drive. Unlike mouse skin, where gammadelta T cells dominate, normal human skin contains resident alphabeta T cells that get sequenced too, which complicates analysis of the scalp TCR repertoire. The treated cohort was small, with a single nonresponder, so links between baseline CD8+ expansion and response need larger studies.

On this clone itself: The specificity of this receptor is unknown. It has no much larger one-base neighbor in the sample; base qualities were not kept.

The library relied on the immunoSEQ multiplex PCR assay. RNA was extracted from all samples and reverse transcribed into cDNA as template for TCR sequencing. First-strand cDNA was synthesized using SuperScript III with a 2:1 mix of oligo-dT and random hexamers. A synthetic immune receptor repertoire was used to assess amplification bias, and residual bias was removed computationally. On the authors' methods: Raw reads were preprocessed to remove errors, and CDR3 was defined according to IMGT conventions as the region from the conserved cysteine to phenylalanine. Clonality was calculated as 1 minus Shannon entropy normalized by log2 of the number of productive unique TCRs. Whether each scalp clone was CD4 or CD8 was inferred by checking scalp TCRbeta sequences against the CD4 and CD8 repertoires from sorted blood. Drawn from immuneACCESS, this table holds only the in-frame rearrangements with V and J called that TCRdb kept. Clones are partly lost; checked studies trace under half to an unresolved V gene and leave the rest unexplained. The D gene and trimming were derived from the DNA, and the V and J assignments and clone size from that table. Recorded for this sample are 140,000 to 150,000 clones; about 51% of them occurred a single time. Approximately 15% of the sample is held by the ten biggest clonotypes.

In the paper's terms, the time point label means: less than five weeks on oral tofacitinib. This specimen's treatment or condition label, interpreted: oral pan-JAK inhibitor, 5-10 mg twice daily. Lesional scalp punch biopsies and peripheral blood were obtained from alopecia areata patients. After PBMCs were isolated by density centrifugation and stained for CD3, CD4 and CD8, a FACSAria was used to sort CD4+ and CD8+ T cells. V is pared back by 2 bases and J by 2 bases, with 10 bases lying between the germline termini. Counted from cysteine to phenylalanine, this CDR3 has 13 amino acids. Only the CDR3 portion is preserved as DNA: 39 bases, with reading frame beginning at the first base. CDR1 and CDR2 are read off the germline V gene (reference sequence) as GTSNPN and SVGIG.

The specimen comprised CD8+ T cells sorted from blood, sampled at week 4, from a patient treated with tofacitinib. The chain couples TRBV30 to TRBJ2-7, with a tentative D gene TRBD1 over 6 matching bases. This clonotype was sampled from a human donor with alopecia areata. The CDR3 region: CAWSKDSPYEQYF. The sequenced DNA is TGTGCCTGGAGTAAGGACAGCCCCTACGAGCAGTACTTC.